The 17 T cell receptor beta chains given below trace back to one sample, sequenced in a study of lymphopenia after photon versus proton radiotherapy. This table comes from immunoSEQ multiplex PCR, and its TCRdb copy is limited to in-frame clones, with some not included. This sample has roughly 32,000 clones; 94% occur once, and the top ten carry just over 0.7%. Sequenced here: peripheral blood, sampled from a patient treated with photon-based radiotherapy. Receptors were obtained from a woman in her fifties or sixties with cholangiocarcinoma.

This clone was seen a single time. This chain uses TRBV5-1 with TRBJ1-2; the D gene is possibly TRBD1 (6 bases). Trimming shortened V by 5 bases and J by 4 bases, and 12 bases separated the two germline ends. The germline CDR1 and CDR2 sequences are SGHRS and YFSETQ. CDR3 length: 13 amino acids. The CDR3 loop is CASSGGLRYGYTF. CDR3 DNA: TGCGCCAGCAGTGGGGGGCTACGCTATGGCTACACCTTC.

This chain connects TRBV6-1 to TRBJ1-2; 7 bases fit TRBD1. The CDR3 extends over 14 amino acids. CDR1 is MNHNS, CDR2 SASEGT, per germline. J lost 4 bases, V lost 7 bases, and 9 bases had no gene match. Written as DNA, the CDR3 is TGTGCCAGCACCACGGGACAGCTTCCCTATGGCTACACCTTC. It is translated as CASTTGQLPYGYTF.

The DNA of the CDR3 is TGTGCCAGCAGCCAGACTAGCTACGAGCAGTACTTC. Translating it yields CASSQTSYEQYF. The V gene is TRBV7-9, the J gene TRBJ2-7; maybe TRBD2 (6 bases). Germline V gives CDR1 SEHNR, CDR2 FQNEAQ (reference sequence). The CDR3 is 12 amino acids. Trimming shortened V by 5 bases and J by 3 bases, and 8 bases separated the two germline ends.

The chain employs TRBV6-5 and TRBJ2-7; D not resolved. The CDR3 loop spans 11 amino acids. Germline V gene data show CDR1 as MNHEY and CDR2 as SVGAGI. V dropped 5 bases and J dropped 6 bases, with 8 bases sitting between them. DNA for the CDR3: TGTGCCAGCAGTAGGTATACCGAGCAGTACTTC. The encoded protein is CASSRYTEQYF.

The genes are TRBV10-1 and TRBJ1-2; 7 nucleotides match TRBD1. The junction had 5 bases not matched to a gene; V was cut back by 6 bases and J by 4 bases. CDR1 WNHNN and CDR2 SYGVQD come from the germline V gene (reference sequence). The CDR3 has 13 residues. The CDR3, as DNA: TGCGCCAGCAGCCAAGACAGGGCCTATGGCTACACCTTC. It yields the protein CASSQDRAYGYTF.

The chain combines TRBV2 with TRBJ1-1; a possible D gene is TRBD1 (5 bases). CDR3 size: 13 residues. CDR1 and CDR2 (germline): SNHLY, FYNNEI. With 4 bases removed from V and 3 bases from J, the gap between germline ends came to 9 bases. The CDR3: CASSVREDTEAFF. CDR3 nucleotides: TGTGCCAGCAGTGTCAGGGAGGACACTGAAGCTTTCTTT.

This rearrangement joins TRBV10-3 to TRBJ2-7, with a weak D call TRBD1 (6 bases). V was pared by 10 bases and J by 1 base, with 14 bases between. Germline loops: CDR1 ENHRY, CDR2 SYGVKD. The length of the CDR3 is 13 residues. The CDR3 region is CATSQGISYEQYF. The CDR3 nucleotides are TGTGCCACTTCACAGGGAATTTCCTACGAGCAGTACTTC.

V usage is TRBV6-5 and J usage is TRBJ2-7; TRBD2 agrees at 11 bases. The V and J ends lost 3 bases and 3 bases, in that order; junction bases with no gene match: 4. Germline-derived CDR1 and CDR2 are MNHEY and SVGAGI. CDR3 length: 15 amino acids. In nucleotides, the CDR3 is TGTGCCAGCAGTTATCGACTAGCGGGGTTCTACGAGCAGTACTTC. This sequence encodes CASSYRLAGFYEQYF.

This sequence joins TRBV28 and TRBJ2-7; no clear D gene. V was clipped by 7 bases and J by 0 bases, with 25 bases between them. CDR1 is MDHEN, CDR2 SYDVKM, per germline. The CDR3 has 18 residues. In DNA form, the CDR3 reads TGTGCCAGCAATTCGCCTACGTCGGGCGGTCCTAGCTCCTACGAGCAGTACTTC. This sequence encodes CASNSPTSGGPSSYEQYF.

The genes are TRBV7-6 and TRBJ1-2, with TRBD1 as a possible D gene (6 bases). The CDR3 is made up of 16 amino acids. Germline V CDR1 and CDR2: SGHVS, FNYEAQ. The V gene lost 1 base and the J gene lost 0 bases, with 12 bases spanning the gap. CDR3 amino acids: CASSLGGAYSNYGYTF. CDR3 nucleotides: TGTGCCAGCAGCTTAGGGGGGGCCTATTCTAACTATGGCTACACCTTC.

The V and J genes are TRBV5-4 and TRBJ2-1; 9 positions match TRBD1. The V and J ends lost 3 bases and 8 bases, in that order; junction bases with no gene match: 3. Germline assignment: CDR1 SGHNT and CDR2 YYREEE (reference sequence). The CDR3 totals 13 residues. The CDR3 spells CASSSWTGDEQFF. As DNA, the CDR3 is TGTGCCAGCAGCTCCTGGACAGGGGATGAGCAGTTCTTC.

This chain joins TRBV5-6 and TRBJ1-6; the D is unclear. CDR1 and CDR2 from the germline V gene are SGHDT and YYEEEE. Trimming took off 4 bases at V and 11 bases at J, with 13 bases between the two ends. The CDR3 has 13 amino acids. CDR3 loop: CASSPRESAPLHF. CDR3 in DNA: TGTGCCAGCAGCCCCCGGGAGAGTGCACCCCTCCACTTT. Supplemented by reference TRBV5-6 and TRBJ1-6, the full variable domain reads DAGVTQSPTHLIKTRGQQVTLRCSPKSGHDTVSWYQQALGQGPQFIFQYYEEEERQRGNFPDRFSGHQFPNYSSELNVNALLLGDSALYLCASSPRESAPLHFGNGTRLTVT.

The V call is TRBV5-1, the J call TRBJ1-2; the match to TRBD1 covers 9 bases. The CDR3 runs to 15 residues. V lost 3 bases and J lost 7; bases outside the gene matches: 10. Germline assignment: CDR1 SGHRS and CDR2 YFSETQ. CDR3 residues: CASSSNPGQGGGYTF. CDR3 coding DNA: TGCGCCAGCAGCTCCAACCCGGGACAGGGTGGTGGCTACACCTTC.

This chain uses TRBV6-5 with TRBJ1-5; 7 nucleotides align to TRBD1. In germline, CDR1 is MNHEY, CDR2 SVGAGI. The CDR3 length is 15 residues. V gave up 5 bases and J gave up 0 bases; unmatched junction bases: 4. This CDR3 is CASSTGAYSNQPQHF. CDR3 in DNA: TGTGCCAGCAGTACAGGGGCCTATAGCAATCAGCCCCAGCATTTT.

The V call is TRBV30, the J call TRBJ2-7; TRBD1 matches 7 bases. This CDR3 is 13 amino acids long. Germline V CDR1 and CDR2: GTSNPN, SVGIG (reference sequence). V was clipped by 0 bases and J by 7 bases; unmatched bases: 6. In nucleotides, the CDR3 is TGTGCCTGGAGTGTAGAGGGGGCTGGGGAGCAGTACTTC. Translated: CAWSVEGAGEQYF.

The chain carries TRBV5-6 and TRBJ1-1; D perhaps matches TRBD1 (6 bases). The ends were cut back, 4 bases at V and 0 bases at J, with 16 bases in the middle. This CDR3 has 16 amino acids. From germline, CDR1 is SGHDT and CDR2 YYEEEE. CDR3 in amino acids: CASSRGLGGLNTEAFF. DNA of the CDR3: TGTGCCAGCAGCCGGGGACTCGGGGGGCTGAACACTGAAGCTTTCTTT. Looking up the rest from reference TRBV5-6 and TRBJ1-1 gives the full variable domain: DAGVTQSPTHLIKTRGQQVTLRCSPKSGHDTVSWYQQALGQGPQFIFQYYEEEERQRGNFPDRFSGHQFPNYSSELNVNALLLGDSALYLCASSRGLGGLNTEAFFGQGTRLTVV.

The chain joins TRBV27 to TRBJ1-2; tentative D call: TRBD1 (5 bases). CDR1 and CDR2 (germline): MNHEY, SMNVEV (reference sequence). The ends were cut back, 4 bases at V and 4 bases at J, with 10 bases in the middle. The CDR3 spans 13 residues. CDR3 region: CASSSTVSYGYTF. CDR3 nucleotides: TGTGCCAGCAGTTCGACAGTCAGCTATGGCTACACCTTC.